A single sample gave rise to the 19 T cell receptor beta chains below, sequenced in a study of resident and recirculating memory T cells in vitiligo. Clones were sequenced by immunoSEQ multiplex PCR, and TCRdb holds only the in-frame ones, with some missing. This table has tens of thousands of clones, roughly nine tenths appearing once. The sequenced sample was blood. These receptors originate from a male donor with vitiligo.

V and J are TRBV6-1 and TRBJ1-1, with D tentatively TRBD1 (5 bases). The CDR3 consists of 15 residues. CDR1 is MNHNS and CDR2 is SASEGT in the germline V gene. Trimming removed 2 bases at V and 4 bases at J, with 14 bases between. CDR3 DNA: TGTGCCAGCAGTGAATTTGGTGGGCAGGGCACTGAAGCTTTCTTT. Its translation: CASSEFGGQGTEAFF.

This clone turned up a few times. The V gene is TRBV7-9, the J gene TRBJ1-2, with 12 nucleotides matching TRBD1. The CDR3 covers 14 residues. Germline CDR1 SEHNR, CDR2 FQNEAQ (reference sequence). Losses at the gene ends were 4 bases for V and 6 bases for J; bases not matched to a gene: 3. CDR3 in amino acids: CASSWGDRGHGYTF. The DNA of the CDR3 is TGTGCCAGCAGCTGGGGGGACAGGGGGCATGGCTACACCTTC. The complete variable domain, with remaining parts taken from reference TRBV7-9 and TRBJ1-2, reads DTGVSQNPRHKITKRGQNVTFRCDPISEHNRLYWYRQTLGQGPEFLTYFQNEAQLEKSRLLSDRFSAERPKGSFSTLEIQRTEQGDSAMYLCASSWGDRGHGYTFGSGTRLTVV.

This clone was detected a few times. The chain joins TRBV5-1 to TRBJ2-2, with 8 nucleotides matching TRBD1. There are 18 residues in the CDR3. J lost 5 bases, V lost 2 bases, and 14 bases had no gene match. Germline-derived CDR1 and CDR2 are SGHRS and YFSETQ. In DNA, the CDR3 is TGCGCCAGCAGCTTAACAAGACAGGGGTGGTTGAGGACCGGGGAGCTGTTTTTT. Translated, it gives CASSLTRQGWLRTGELFF.

This clone was detected only once. The chain is built from TRBV27 and TRBJ2-3; 15 nucleotides align to TRBD2. V shed 8 bases, J shed 7 bases, and the junction held 7 bases outside the gene matches. The CDR3 contains 15 residues. Germline loops: CDR1 MNHEY, CDR2 SMNVEV (reference sequence). CDR3 DNA: TGTGCCAGCCGACCGGGACTAGCGGGGGGCTATACGCAGTATTTT. Translated: CASRPGLAGGYTQYF.

This clone has only one observation. This rearrangement joins TRBV25-1 to TRBJ1-1; perhaps TRBD1 as D (6 bases). CDR3 length equals 16 residues. CDR1 is MGHDK, CDR2 SYGVNS, per germline. The V end was cut by 2 bases, the J end by 6 bases, with 19 bases between. CDR3 bases: TGTGCCAGCAGTGAACCCGGGCAGGGGACGCTCTCTGAAGCTTTCTTT. This gives the protein CASSEPGQGTLSEAFF.

The chain couples TRBV4-1 to TRBJ2-5; weak D call: TRBD1 (5 bases). The CDR3 has 18 amino acids. Germline V lookup: CDR1 MGHRA, CDR2 YSYEKL. Between the trimmed V and J ends, which lost 1 base and 1 base, there was a span of 19 bases. DNA for the CDR3: TGCGCCAGCAGCCAAGTAACAGGTGGAGTAGCAGTCCAAGAGACCCAGTACTTC. Protein: CASSQVTGGVAVQETQYF.

V and J are TRBV7-8 and TRBJ1-2, with D uncertain. This CDR3 region has 13 residues. Germline lookup yields CDR1 SGHVS and CDR2 FQNEAQ. V dropped 2 bases and J dropped 2 bases, with 6 bases sitting between them. CDR3: CASSLQENYGYTF. In DNA, the CDR3 is TGTGCCAGCAGCTTACAAGAGAACTATGGCTACACCTTC.

This chain connects TRBV6-5 to TRBJ2-7, with D tentatively TRBD1 (6 bases). The V end was cut by 2 bases, the J end by 3 bases, with 14 bases between. The CDR3 extends over 15 amino acids. Germline V gene data show CDR1 as MNHEY and CDR2 as SVGAGI. CDR3 nucleotides: TGTGCCAGCAGTTACGAGGTATCAGGGGACTACGAGCAGTACTTC. Residues: CASSYEVSGDYEQYF.

Here the CDR3 reads CASSVGLGGSETQYF. CDR3 sequence (DNA): TGTGCCAGCAGCGTAGGATTAGGGGGTAGTGAGACCCAGTACTTC. The genes are TRBV9 and TRBJ2-5, with D perhaps TRBD1 (6 bases). This CDR3 region has 15 residues. V was pared by 0 bases and J by 5 bases, with 14 bases between. The germline V gene encodes CDR1 SGDLS and CDR2 YYNGEE.

The chain employs TRBV7-2 and TRBJ1-1; D is perhaps TRBD1 (5 bases). The CDR3 runs to 13 residues. Trimming stripped 1 base from V and 6 bases from J, with 9 bases between. Germline V lookup: CDR1 SGHTA, CDR2 FQGNSA. CDR3: CASSLVLGAEAFF. CDR3 bases: TGTGCCAGCAGCTTAGTGTTAGGGGCTGAAGCTTTCTTT. Variable domain in full (rest from reference TRBV7-2 and TRBJ1-1): GAGVSQSPSNKVTEKGKDVELRCDPISGHTALYWYRQSLGQGLEFLIYFQGNSAPDKSGLPSDRFSAERTGGSVSTLTIQRTQQEDSAVYLCASSLVLGAEAFFGQGTRLTVV.

The J gene is TRBJ2-1, the V gene TRBV11-2; weak D call: TRBD1 (5 bases). V gave up 4 bases and J gave up 8 bases, with 12 bases separating them. CDR3 size: 13 residues. Germline V gene data show CDR1 as SGHAT and CDR2 as FQNNGV. CDR3 in DNA: TGTGCCAGCAGCTCATCCAGGGTGGATGAGCAGTTCTTC. This encodes CASSSSRVDEQFF.

This chain links TRBV6-5 with TRBJ2-2, with 9 nucleotides matching TRBD1. Per germline, CDR1 MNHEY and CDR2 SVGAGI. The CDR3 loop spans 16 amino acids. The V and J ends lost 4 bases and 6 bases, in that order; junction bases with no gene match: 9. CDR3 loop: CASSFYRDRAAGELFF. The DNA of the CDR3 is TGTGCCAGCAGTTTTTACCGGGACAGGGCCGCCGGGGAGCTGTTTTTT.

This clone has a single count. The chain joins TRBV28 to TRBJ2-2; tentatively, D is TRBD2 (6 bases). The germline V gene has CDR1 MDHEN and CDR2 SYDVKM. The V gene lost 6 bases and the J gene lost 0 bases, with 11 bases spanning the gap. CDR3 length: 15 amino acids. The CDR3 sequence: CASSIGGTNTGELFF. CDR3 bases: TGTGCCAGCAGCATAGGAGGGACGAACACCGGGGAGCTGTTTTTT.

This sequence joins TRBV5-3 and TRBJ2-1; a possible D gene is TRBD1 (5 bases). TRBV5-3 is filed as an ORF, its function uncertain. V lost 1 base, J lost 7 bases, and 15 bases lay in between. The CDR3 contains 15 residues. DNA of the CDR3: TGTGCCAGAAGCTTGCCGGGCAGGGAAGGGAATGAGCAGTTCTTC. Amino acids: CARSLPGREGNEQFF.

The V and J genes are TRBV15 and TRBJ2-3; perhaps TRBD1 as D (6 bases). CDR3 length equals 16 residues. With 1 base removed from V and 0 bases from J, the gap between germline ends came to 11 bases. Germline loops: CDR1 LNHNV, CDR2 YYDKDF (reference sequence). CDR3 amino acids: CATSRGGGTSTDTQYF. As DNA, the CDR3 is TGTGCCACCAGCAGAGGAGGGGGTACAAGCACAGATACGCAGTATTTT.

The chain couples TRBV19 to TRBJ1-5, with TRBD1 matching over 7 bases. The CDR3 sequence is 14 residues long. J was trimmed by 2 bases and V by 5 bases; bases with no gene match: 3. Germline CDR1 is LNHDA and CDR2 is SQIVND (reference sequence). The CDR3 bases are TGTGCCAGTAGTCACAGGGGTGGCAATCAGCCCCAGCATTTT. This gives the protein CASSHRGGNQPQHF.

V and J are TRBV7-3 and TRBJ2-1, with 10 bases fitting TRBD1. The ends lost 3 bases at V and 3 bases at J; junction bases unmatched: 14. CDR1 and CDR2 from the germline V gene are SGHTA and FQGTGA. This CDR3 contains 19 residues. CDR3: CASSFWDRGWGEDYNEQFF. The CDR3 nucleotides read TGTGCCAGCAGCTTCTGGGACAGGGGATGGGGAGAGGACTACAATGAGCAGTTCTTC.

The count of this clone is one. The V call is TRBV6-5, the J call TRBJ1-1; the match to TRBD1 covers 7 bases. The CDR3 runs to 15 residues. V was clipped by 0 bases and J by 1 base; unmatched bases: 2. The V gene's germline CDR1 is MNHEY and CDR2 SVGAGI. The CDR3 DNA is TGTGCCAGCAGTTACTCTGGGACAGCGAACACTGAAGCTTTCTTT. This codes for CASSYSGTANTEAFF.

Comment on this clone: Other DNA variants within this sample encode the same CDR3. DNA of the CDR3: TGTGCCAGCAGCCACCCACAGGGTATCGAAACCGGGGAGCTGTTTTTT. Its protein product is CASSHPQGIETGELFF. This chain uses TRBV4-2 with TRBJ2-2; D is possibly TRBD1 (6 bases). The CDR3 is 16 residues long. Germline V gene sequence: CDR1 LGHNA, CDR2 YNFKEQ. Trimming removed 3 bases at V and 5 bases at J, with 16 bases between.